The 32 T cell receptor beta chains below were found in one sample sequenced in a study of blood T cell repertoires in COVID-19. The table came from immunoSEQ multiplex PCR; TCRdb's copy has only in-frame clones and leaves some out. Here the sample spans more than 300,000 clones, around nine tenths being singletons. Sequencing input: PBMCs or T cells enriched from blood (not recorded which). The receptors originated from a woman between 25 and 40 years old who had been exposed to COVID-19.

The rearrangement joins TRBV2 to TRBJ1-2; 8 nucleotides align to TRBD1. V dropped 10 bases and J dropped 8; count of bases not matched to a gene: 12. The CDR3 consists of 13 residues. CDR1 SNHLY and CDR2 FYNNEI come from the germline V gene. The CDR3 spells CANPPDRAEGYTF. As DNA, the CDR3 is TGTGCCAACCCACCGGACAGGGCTGAAGGCTACACCTTC. The variable domain in full, completed from reference TRBV2 and TRBJ1-2, reads EPEVTQTPSHQVTQMGQEVILRCVPISNHLYFYWYRQILGQKVEFLVSFYNNEISEKSEIFDDQFSVERPDGSNFTLKIRSTKLEDSAMYFCANPPDRAEGYTFGSGTRLTVV.

This rearrangement joins TRBV19 to TRBJ1-2; D not resolved. The CDR3 spans 13 residues. V lost 7 bases and J 2 bases, leaving 11 bases between the germline ends. The germline V gene encodes CDR1 LNHDA and CDR2 SQIVND (reference sequence). The CDR3 protein is CASNQWQNYGYTF. In DNA form, the CDR3 reads TGTGCCAGTAATCAGTGGCAGAACTATGGCTACACCTTC.

The rearrangement joins TRBV10-3 to TRBJ1-2; the D gene is possibly TRBD1 (6 bases). This CDR3 has 15 amino acids. Germline loops: CDR1 ENHRY, CDR2 SYGVKD. Trimming removed 6 bases from V and 3 bases from J, with 17 bases in between. The CDR3 loop is CAISPGRGADYGYTF. CDR3 coding DNA: TGTGCCATCAGCCCAGGGAGGGGGGCGGACTATGGCTACACCTTC.

The chain is built from TRBV6-1 and TRBJ1-5, with 8 bases fitting TRBD1. The CDR3 consists of 15 residues. Germline loops: CDR1 MNHNS, CDR2 SASEGT. Unmatched junction bases numbered 4, after V lost 3 bases and J lost 3 bases. The CDR3 is CASSDSGGANQPQHF. Here the CDR3 DNA reads TGTGCCAGCAGTGATTCAGGGGGCGCCAATCAGCCCCAGCATTTT.

This chain uses TRBV15 with TRBJ1-6; no clear D. Trimming removed 6 bases at V and 8 bases at J, with 8 bases between. The CDR3 has 12 residues. Germline V CDR1 and CDR2: LNHNV, YYDKDF (reference sequence). The CDR3 reads CATSASYSPLHF. The DNA of the CDR3 is TGTGCCACCAGTGCGAGCTATTCACCCCTCCACTTT.

The CDR3 protein is CASSLNEGEPQHF. CDR3 bases: TGTGCCAGCAGCTTAAACGAGGGGGAGCCCCAGCATTTT. The chain couples TRBV7-6 to TRBJ1-5, with a tentative D call TRBD1 (6 bases). Germline-derived CDR1 and CDR2 are SGHVS and FNYEAQ. The CDR3 is 13 amino acids. The V end was cut by 2 bases, the J end by 8 bases, with 10 bases between.

The V call is TRBV7-3, the J call TRBJ2-3, with TRBD2 matching over 15 bases. Losses at the gene ends were 6 bases for V and 4 bases for J; bases not matched to a gene: 5. The germline gives CDR1 SGHTA, CDR2 FQGTGA. The CDR3 runs 16 residues. The CDR3 DNA is TGTGCCAGCAGACGGACTAGCGGGGGGGCTTCAGATACGCAGTATTTT. It specifies CASRRTSGGASDTQYF.

The chain combines TRBV2 with TRBJ1-5, with D possibly TRBD1 on 5 matching bases. Germline lookup yields CDR1 SNHLY and CDR2 FYNNEI. Trimming took off 6 bases at V and 8 bases at J, with 17 bases between the two ends. The CDR3 loop spans 14 amino acids. The chain's CDR3 is CASRSGLSGEPQHF. CDR3 bases: TGTGCCAGCAGATCAGGGTTGTCGGGTGAGCCCCAGCATTTT. Full variable domain (missing parts from reference TRBV2 and TRBJ1-5): EPEVTQTPSHQVTQMGQEVILRCVPISNHLYFYWYRQILGQKVEFLVSFYNNEISEKSEIFDDQFSVERPDGSNFTLKIRSTKLEDSAMYFCASRSGLSGEPQHFGDGTRLSIL.

The chain uses TRBV4-1 and TRBJ2-2; D possibly corresponds to TRBD2 (6 bases). Germline V gene sequence: CDR1 MGHRA, CDR2 YSYEKL. The length of the CDR3 is 17 residues. V lost 1 base, J lost 6 bases, and 18 bases lay in between. The CDR3 spells CASSQGGGRWRPGELFF. In DNA, the CDR3 is TGCGCCAGCAGCCAAGGAGGAGGGCGCTGGAGACCCGGGGAGCTGTTTTTT.

This clone was seen only once. The chain has TRBV6-5 and TRBJ1-5, with a possible D match to TRBD1 (5 bases). V was pared by 7 bases and J by 3 bases, with 13 bases between. The CDR3 is 14 residues long. CDR1 and CDR2 from the germline V gene are MNHEY and SVGAGI. Written as DNA, the CDR3 is TGTGCCAGCACCCCCCCAGGGAACAATCAGCCCCAGCATTTT. Amino acids: CASTPPGNNQPQHF.

The CDR3 sequence: CASSPGQGQETQYF. CDR3 coding DNA: TGCGCCAGCAGCCCAGGACAGGGACAAGAGACCCAGTACTTC. The chain joins TRBV5-1 to TRBJ2-5; 8 bases are a match to TRBD1. The V gene end was trimmed by 4 bases and the J gene end by 2 bases; junction bases not matched to a gene: 4. Germline V lookup: CDR1 SGHRS, CDR2 YFSETQ. This CDR3 has 14 residues.

V gene TRBV6-5 combines with J gene TRBJ1-2; 8 bases are a match to TRBD1. CDR1 and CDR2 from the germline V gene are MNHEY and SVGAGI. J lost 6 bases, V lost 7 bases, and 13 bases had no gene match. CDR3 length: 15 amino acids. The CDR3 region has the DNA TGTGCCAGCACCATCTCCAGGGGGCGAGGGAATGGCTACACCTTC. Translation gives CASTISRGRGNGYTF.

The V gene is TRBV9, the J gene TRBJ2-1; 7 bases agree with TRBD2. The CDR3 length is 16 residues. The V and J ends lost 3 bases and 0 bases, in that order; junction bases with no gene match: 6. Germline CDR1 is SGDLS and CDR2 is YYNGEE. The CDR3 loop is CASSETSSPSYNEQFF. The CDR3 nucleotides read TGTGCCAGCAGCGAGACTAGCTCCCCCTCCTACAATGAGCAGTTCTTC.

The chain carries TRBV29-1 and TRBJ2-7, with a tentative D call TRBD2 (5 bases). This CDR3 spans 13 amino acids. The germline V gene has CDR1 SQVTM and CDR2 ANQGSEA. Trimming shortened V by 4 bases and J by 2 bases, and 12 bases separated the two germline ends. The CDR3 DNA reads TGCAGCGTTGGCGGAGGCTCTACCTACGAGCAGTACTTC. It encodes CSVGGGSTYEQYF.

The chain joins TRBV19 to TRBJ2-2; 11 bases fit TRBD2. CDR3 length: 14 amino acids. Losses at the gene ends were 6 bases for V and 7 bases for J; bases not matched to a gene: 4. Germline V gene lookup returns CDR1 LNHDA and CDR2 SQIVND (reference sequence). The DNA of the CDR3 is TGTGCCAGTAGGAGACTAGCGGGGCGCGGGGAGCTGTTTTTT. Translating it yields CASRRLAGRGELFF.

The rearrangement uses TRBV5-1 and TRBJ1-1, with 8 bases that match TRBD1. This CDR3 has 15 residues. The V segment lost 1 base and the J segment 4 bases; nucleotides outside the gene matches: 6. Germline-derived CDR1 and CDR2 are SGHRS and YFSETQ. The CDR3 loop is CASSLRTGSVTEAFF. CDR3 nucleotide sequence: TGCGCCAGCAGCTTGCGGACAGGGTCTGTCACTGAAGCTTTCTTT.

The V and J genes are TRBV7-3 and TRBJ2-5; TRBD2 is a possible D gene (5 bases). Germline V gives CDR1 SGHTA, CDR2 FQGTGA. The CDR3 has 16 residues. Between the trimmed V and J ends, which lost 2 bases and 5 bases, there was a span of 18 bases. CDR3 protein: CASSLGVPGRRETQYF. CDR3 DNA sequence: TGTGCCAGCAGCTTAGGGGTCCCCGGACGGAGGGAGACCCAGTACTTC.

The rearrangement joins TRBV27 to TRBJ2-5; D is possibly TRBD1 (6 bases). CDR1 and CDR2 from the germline V gene are MNHEY and SMNVEV (reference sequence). Deletions cut 2 bases from V and 1 base from J, with 17 bases between. The CDR3 length is 17 residues. This CDR3 is CASSLTGHSKSQETQYF. CDR3 sequence (DNA): TGTGCCAGCAGTTTAACGGGACACAGTAAGTCCCAAGAGACCCAGTACTTC.

This chain links TRBV29-1 with TRBJ1-1, with 11 bases lining up with TRBD1. The CDR3 is 12 amino acids. CDR1 is SQVTM and CDR2 is ANQGSEA in the germline V gene. The J segment lost 8 bases and the V segment lost 7 bases, leaving 6 bases of the junction unmatched. In DNA form, the CDR3 reads TGCAGCGCTCCCGGGACAGGGGGGGAAGCTTTCTTT. It specifies CSAPGTGGEAFF.

The rearrangement uses TRBV12-5 and TRBJ2-5, with 7 bases aligning to TRBD2. V lost 6 bases to trimming and J lost 5 bases; unmatched junction nucleotides: 3. The CDR3 spans 12 residues. CDR1 is LGHNT, CDR2 FRNRAP, per germline. Here the CDR3 DNA reads TGTGCTAGTGGGACGCGGGGGGAGACCCAGTACTTC. Protein: CASGTRGETQYF.

V is TRBV3-1 (or the pseudogene TRBV3-2) and J is TRBJ1-5, with D maybe TRBD1 (5 bases). Trimming left V 4 bases short and J 0 bases short, with 10 bases between. Germline-derived CDR1 and CDR2 are LGHDT and YNNKEL (reference sequence). The CDR3 length is 15 residues. CDR3 in amino acids: CASSPTVSSNQPQHF. In nucleotides, the CDR3 is TGTGCCAGCAGCCCGACAGTTTCTAGCAATCAGCCCCAGCATTTT.

This chain links TRBV6-4 with TRBJ2-7; 9 positions match TRBD2. The CDR3 is made up of 14 amino acids. V was pared by 8 bases and J by 0 bases, with 5 bases of the junction left unmatched. CDR1 and CDR2 from the germline V gene are MRHNA and SNTAGT. In nucleotides, the CDR3 is TGTGCCAGCGGGGAGCGGGGGGACTCCTACGAGCAGTACTTC. Translating it yields CASGERGDSYEQYF.

The chain has TRBV10-3 and TRBJ1-2; D might be TRBD1 (6 bases). The CDR3 spans 13 residues. V lost 2 bases to trimming and J lost 5 bases, with 9 bases between them. Germline V gives CDR1 ENHRY, CDR2 SYGVKD. CDR3 amino acids: CAISEATGYGYTF. The CDR3 DNA reads as TGTGCCATCAGTGAGGCCACAGGGTATGGCTACACCTTC.

This clone is a singleton in its sample. This same CDR3 is encoded by further DNA sequences in the sample. The chain uses TRBV7-2 and TRBJ1-1; possible D gene TRBD1, 5 bases. Trimming stripped 1 base from V and 4 bases from J, with 10 bases between. Germline CDR1 is SGHTA and CDR2 is FQGNSA. The CDR3 loop spans 14 amino acids. The CDR3 region has the DNA TGTGCCAGCAGCTTAGTTCGGGGGTCCACTGAAGCTTTCTTT. As protein: CASSLVRGSTEAFF.

About this clone itself: The same CDR3 is also encoded by other DNA sequences in this sample. This chain joins TRBV3-1 (or the pseudogene TRBV3-2) and TRBJ1-2; 9 bases are a match to TRBD1. The V segment lost 4 bases and the J segment 4 bases; nucleotides outside the gene matches: 4. The CDR3 is 14 residues long. Germline values: CDR1 LGHDT, CDR2 YNNKEL (reference sequence). DNA for the CDR3: TGTGCCAGCAGCCCGGGACAGGGAGTCTATGGCTACACCTTC. It yields the protein CASSPGQGVYGYTF.

CDR3 in amino acids: CASRDRVIYEQFF. The CDR3 nucleotides read TGTGCCAGCCGGGACAGGGTAATTTATGAGCAGTTCTTC. This chain joins TRBV12-3 or TRBV12-4 and TRBJ2-1; 9 bases are a match to TRBD1. With V trimmed by 8 bases and J by 8 bases, 7 bases remained unmatched. There are 13 residues in the CDR3.

This clone is a singleton in its sample. The gene calls are TRBV27 and TRBJ1-4; possibly TRBD1 for D (5 bases). CDR1 is MNHEY, CDR2 SMNVEV, per germline (reference sequence). V was clipped by 3 bases and J by 7 bases, with 12 bases between them. There are 14 residues in the CDR3. The CDR3: CASSFGGAGEKLFF. The CDR3 DNA sequence: TGTGCCAGCAGTTTTGGAGGGGCAGGTGAAAAACTGTTTTTT.

The rearrangement links TRBV6-5 to TRBJ1-3, with D unclear. The CDR3 totals 13 residues. The germline V gene has CDR1 MNHEY and CDR2 SVGAGI. Trimming left V 0 bases short and J 8 bases short, with 8 bases between. CDR3 loop: CASSYSSLDTIYF. CDR3 nucleotides: TGTGCCAGCAGTTACTCGAGTCTGGACACCATATATTTT.

The chain joins TRBV4-1 to TRBJ2-1; tentatively, D is TRBD1 (6 bases). The CDR3 length is 16 residues. V was pared by 0 bases and J by 0 bases, with 9 bases between. Germline V lookup: CDR1 MGHRA, CDR2 YSYEKL. CDR3 residues: CASSQEGGASYNEQFF. The CDR3 DNA sequence: TGCGCCAGCAGCCAAGAAGGGGGAGCCTCCTACAATGAGCAGTTCTTC.

This clone was recorded once. The chain combines TRBV5-3 with TRBJ1-1; 7 nucleotides line up with TRBD1. TRBV5-3 is an ORF for which the function is uncertain. CDR3 length equals 15 residues. Losses at the gene ends were 2 bases for V and 7 bases for J; bases not matched to a gene: 11. CDR3 bases: TGTGCCAGAAGCTTCCCGGATGACAGGGATTGTGAAGCTTTCTTT. Amino acids: CARSFPDDRDCEAFF.

This clone has just one count. The chain is built from TRBV6-6 and TRBJ1-4, with D possibly being TRBD1 (5 bases). Germline values: CDR1 MNHNY, CDR2 SVGAGI (reference sequence). This CDR3 has 15 residues. Trimming removed 0 bases at V and 8 bases at J, with 13 bases between. Written as DNA, the CDR3 is TGTGCCAGCAGTTACTCGGGGGAGGTATGGGAAAAACTGTTTTTT. This encodes CASSYSGEVWEKLFF.

The rearrangement joins TRBV18 to TRBJ2-5, with TRBD2 matching 10 bases. Germline CDR1 is KGHSH and CDR2 is LQKENI. V lost 0 bases and J lost 4; bases outside the gene matches: 5. CDR3 length: 16 residues. In DNA, the CDR3 is TGTGCCAGCTCACCACCTTTACTAGCGGGGAGAGAGACCCAGTACTTC. Translating gives CASSPPLLAGRETQYF.